Shown below are 25 T cell receptor beta chains from a single sample sequenced in a study of blood T cell repertoires in COVID-19. The data were produced by immunoSEQ multiplex PCR, yet TCRdb's version contains in-frame clones alone and is incomplete. The data show approximately 670,000 clones, with around 89% seen just once and 0.2% to 0.3% held by the top ten. Sequencing was done on a sample of peripheral blood. Source of these receptors: a woman between 18 and 29 years old with acute or convalescent COVID-19.

The CDR3 loop is CASSSQGSRVNEQFF. In nucleotides, the CDR3 is TGTGCCAGCAGCAGTCAGGGATCCCGAGTCAATGAGCAGTTCTTC. The chain combines TRBV5-4 with TRBJ2-1; TRBD1 might be the D (5 bases). The CDR3 is 15 residues long. CDR1 and CDR2 from the germline V gene are SGHNT and YYREEE (reference sequence). Trimming pared 4 bases from V and 6 bases from J, leaving 17 bases between.

The V and J genes are TRBV25-1 and TRBJ2-1; D ambiguous. This CDR3 has 11 amino acids. Germline V lookup: CDR1 MGHDK, CDR2 SYGVNS. The germline V and J ends were trimmed by 5 bases and 8 bases, with 7 bases remaining between them. This CDR3 reads CASSSYHEQFF. CDR3 nucleotide sequence: TGTGCCAGCAGTTCGTATCATGAGCAGTTCTTC.

The CDR3 loop is CASSLLAGQPYNEQFF. CDR3 coding DNA: TGCGCCAGCAGCCTATTGGCGGGACAGCCCTACAATGAGCAGTTCTTC. The chain uses TRBV23-1 and TRBJ2-1; D possibly corresponds to TRBD1 (7 bases). TRBV23-1 is an ORF, and what it does is uncertain. V lost 6 bases, J lost 2 bases, and 17 bases lay in between. The CDR3 sequence is 16 residues long.

V is TRBV7-9 and J is TRBJ2-1, with 11 bases lining up with TRBD2. The CDR3 length is 15 residues. Germline trimming cut 2 bases from V and 9 bases from J; bases unmatched to any gene: 6. In germline, CDR1 is SEHNR, CDR2 FQNEAQ (reference sequence). This CDR3 reads CASSLNSGGAGEQFF. The CDR3 DNA follows: TGTGCCAGCAGCTTAAATAGCGGGGGGGCAGGTGAGCAGTTCTTC.

This clone was recorded only once. Within the sample, other DNA sequences also encode this same CDR3. This chain links TRBV5-1 with TRBJ1-3; tentatively, D is TRBD1 (5 bases). Deletions cut 0 bases from V and 0 bases from J, with 10 bases between. The germline V gene encodes CDR1 SGHRS and CDR2 YFSETQ. This CDR3 is built from 16 residues. This CDR3 is CASSLGQYSSGNTIYF. CDR3 nucleotides: TGCGCCAGCAGCTTGGGACAGTATAGCTCTGGAAACACCATATATTTT.

The chain joins TRBV5-1 to TRBJ1-3, with 8 positions matching TRBD1. J was trimmed by 4 bases and V by 4 bases; bases with no gene match: 7. CDR3 length equals 15 residues. Looked up from germline, CDR1 is SGHRS and CDR2 is YFSETQ. The CDR3 loop reads CASSPSDRAGNTIYF. The CDR3 bases are TGCGCCAGCAGCCCATCGGACAGGGCCGGAAACACCATATATTTT.

The CDR3, as DNA: TGTGCCAGCACCCCTCGGGGAAGCTCCTACAATGAGCAGTTCTTC. As protein: CASTPRGSSYNEQFF. The chain carries TRBV21-1 and TRBJ2-1; the table's TRBD2 call for D was not verified on the DNA. TRBV21-1 constitutes a pseudogene. The CDR3 sequence is 15 residues long.

The V and J genes are TRBV21-1 and TRBJ2-7; the D call TRBD2 from the table was never checked on the DNA. TRBV21-1 is designated a pseudogene. This CDR3 has 13 residues. CDR3 sequence reads: CASSKLVAHEQYF. In DNA form, the CDR3 reads TGTGCCAGCAGCAAACTGGTAGCGCACGAGCAGTACTTC.

This clone has only one observation. The chain is built from TRBV7-2 and TRBJ1-5, with unresolved D. Germline V lookup: CDR1 SGHTA, CDR2 FQGNSA. V shed 1 base and J shed 1 base, with 11 bases lying between them. The CDR3 loop spans 16 amino acids. The CDR3 protein is CASSLEVGRSNQPQHF. CDR3 nucleotides: TGTGCCAGCAGCTTAGAGGTGGGGAGGAGCAATCAGCCCCAGCATTTT. Based on the CDR3 plus reference TRBV7-2 and TRBJ1-5, the full variable domain is GAGVSQSPSNKVTEKGKDVELRCDPISGHTALYWYRQSLGQGLEFLIYFQGNSAPDKSGLPSDRFSAERTGGSVSTLTIQRTQQEDSAVYLCASSLEVGRSNQPQHFGDGTRLSIL.

The rearrangement joins TRBV14 to TRBJ2-7; D perhaps matches TRBD1 (6 bases). The CDR3 runs 15 residues. Trimming took off 4 bases at V and 0 bases at J, with 13 bases between the two ends. Per germline, CDR1 SGHDN and CDR2 FVKESK. CDR3 bases: TGTGCCAGCAGCCCTGGGACATTGAGCTCCTACGAGCAGTACTTC. Amino acid sequence: CASSPGTLSSYEQYF.

The chain couples TRBV29-1 to TRBJ1-1; no firm D call. Germline V lookup: CDR1 SQVTM, CDR2 ANQGSEA. Between the trimmed V and J ends, which lost 6 bases and 1 base, there was a span of 9 bases. This CDR3 comprises 12 residues. CDR3 DNA sequence: TGCAGCGTCTTACAGCAGAACACTGAAGCTTTCTTT. It specifies CSVLQQNTEAFF.

The chain recombines TRBV11-3 with TRBJ2-1, with 7 bases lining up with TRBD1. The CDR3 covers 14 residues. V lost 4 bases to trimming and J lost 7 bases; unmatched junction nucleotides: 7. The V gene's germline CDR1 is SGHNT and CDR2 YENEEA. The CDR3 nucleotides are TGTGCCAGCAGCTCGACCAGGGGGATTAATGAGCAGTTCTTC. Its protein is CASSSTRGINEQFF.

V is TRBV28 and J is TRBJ1-2; perhaps TRBD1 as D (5 bases). V lost 2 bases, J lost 0 bases, and 25 bases lay in between. CDR1 and CDR2 from the germline V gene are MDHEN and SYDVKM. This CDR3 has 20 residues. The CDR3 coding sequence is TGTGCCAGCAGTTTACAATCTGGTCGGGGGGTCTCCAAAACTAACTATGGCTACACCTTC. Its protein is CASSLQSGRGVSKTNYGYTF.

This clone was found a few times. The chain combines TRBV3-1 (or the pseudogene TRBV3-2) with TRBJ1-2, with D possibly being TRBD1 (5 bases). Trimming left V 0 bases short and J 3 bases short, with 11 bases between. Germline-derived CDR1 and CDR2 are LGHDT and YNNKEL (reference sequence). The CDR3 loop spans 15 amino acids. For the CDR3, the DNA is TGTGCCAGCAGCCAAGACCCGACAGAGCACTATGGCTACACCTTC. Its translation: CASSQDPTEHYGYTF.

The chain has TRBV21-1 and TRBJ1-4; TRBD1, the D gene given by the table, was not confirmed from the DNA. TRBV21-1 counts as a pseudogene. CDR3 length: 15 amino acids. The CDR3 DNA reads TGTGCCAGCAGCACTGGGGACAGGGGAAATGAAAAACTGTTTTTT. The encoded protein is CASSTGDRGNEKLFF.

V gene TRBV4-2 combines with J gene TRBJ2-7, with 7 bases fitting TRBD2. This CDR3 has 14 amino acids. V trimming: 4 bases; J trimming: 3 bases; junction bases outside the gene matches: 6. Germline V gene data show CDR1 as LGHNA and CDR2 as YNFKEQ. The CDR3 coding sequence is TGTGCCAGCAGCCCGACGGGGGGTCTCTACGAGCAGTACTTC. Its protein is CASSPTGGLYEQYF.

The CDR3 loop reads CASTVDRALNSPLHF. The CDR3 DNA reads TGCGCCAGCACAGTCGACAGGGCGCTTAATTCACCCCTCCACTTT. The chain is built from TRBV4-1 and TRBJ1-6; TRBD1 matches at 7 bases. V shed 7 bases and J 6 bases; nucleotides not matched to a gene: 9. The CDR3 sequence is 15 residues long. CDR1 is MGHRA and CDR2 is YSYEKL in the germline V gene.

The chain joins TRBV9 to TRBJ1-1; TRBD1 agrees at 8 bases. Germline assignment: CDR1 SGDLS and CDR2 YYNGEE. CDR3 length: 15 residues. J was trimmed by 4 bases and V by 4 bases; bases with no gene match: 9. In nucleotides, the CDR3 is TGTGCCAGCAGCCCGGCCACAGGGGGGCCCACTGAAGCTTTCTTT. Translating gives CASSPATGGPTEAFF. Full variable domain (outside the CDR3, taken from reference TRBV9 and TRBJ1-1): DSGVTQTPKHLITATGQRVTLRCSPRSGDLSVYWYQQSLDQGLQFLIQYYNGEERAKGNILERFSAQQFPDLHSELNLSSLELGDSALYFCASSPATGGPTEAFFGQGTRLTVV.

This chain connects TRBV7-9 to TRBJ1-4; D possibly corresponds to TRBD1 (6 bases). Germline V gene data show CDR1 as SEHNR and CDR2 as FQNEAQ (reference sequence). V gave up 0 bases and J gave up 4 bases, with 9 bases separating them. The CDR3 sequence is 15 residues long. In DNA, the CDR3 is TGTGCCAGCAGCTTAGCCGGGACAAATAATGAAAAACTGTTTTTT. Amino acids: CASSLAGTNNEKLFF.

The J gene is TRBJ2-2, the V gene TRBV5-1, with D perhaps matching TRBD1 (5 bases). The CDR3 totals 15 residues. V shed 0 bases and J shed 6 bases, with 12 bases lying between them. The germline gives CDR1 SGHRS, CDR2 YFSETQ. CDR3 residues: CASSLGQSGAGELFF. CDR3 nucleotides: TGCGCCAGCAGCTTGGGACAGAGTGGGGCCGGGGAGCTGTTTTTT.

The V and J genes are TRBV3-1 (or the pseudogene TRBV3-2) and TRBJ1-2; D remains unclear. Trimming removed 2 bases from V and 4 bases from J, with 8 bases in between. The CDR3 totals 13 residues. Germline loops: CDR1 LGHDT, CDR2 YNNKEL (reference sequence). Written as DNA, the CDR3 is TGTGCCAGCAGCCAATCTACGAGCTATGGCTACACCTTC. It yields the protein CASSQSTSYGYTF.

V and J are TRBV3-1 (or the pseudogene TRBV3-2) and TRBJ2-7, with D uncertain. Germline loops: CDR1 LGHDT, CDR2 YNNKEL (reference sequence). The V end lost 4 bases, the J end lost 2 bases, and 6 bases lay between the germline ends. The CDR3 is 12 residues long. Here the CDR3 DNA reads TGTGCCAGCAGCCCGCAGACCTACGAGCAGTACTTC. Translating it yields CASSPQTYEQYF.

This chain links TRBV3-1 (or the pseudogene TRBV3-2) with TRBJ1-2; D call uncertain. V gave up 0 bases and J gave up 8 bases, with 13 bases separating them. Germline CDR1 and CDR2: LGHDT and YNNKEL (reference sequence). This CDR3 has 14 residues. The CDR3 here is CASSQDWASGGYTF. Written as DNA, the CDR3 is TGTGCCAGCAGCCAAGATTGGGCCTCGGGGGGCTACACCTTC.

The chain links TRBV18 to TRBJ1-1, with unresolved D. The CDR3 spans 16 residues. Between the trimmed V and J ends, which lost 3 bases and 2 bases, there was a span of 16 bases. Germline values: CDR1 KGHSH, CDR2 LQKENI. The CDR3 loop reads CASSPDRVGVNTEAFF. The CDR3 nucleotides are TGTGCCAGCTCACCGGATCGGGTCGGAGTAAACACTGAAGCTTTCTTT.

The V and J genes are TRBV7-9 and TRBJ1-5, with no clear D. The germline V and J ends were trimmed by 1 base and 3 bases, with 7 bases remaining between them. The CDR3 is 14 residues long. Germline CDR1 SEHNR, CDR2 FQNEAQ (reference sequence). The CDR3 DNA is TGTGCCAGCAGCTTAGGGAGTACCAATCAGCCCCAGCATTTT. Translation: CASSLGSTNQPQHF.